A single T cell receptor beta chain is shown here with its context. The target antigen is unknown. This entry belongs to a study of identical twins. General study findings and limits: With monozygotic twins, out-of-frame TCR alpha sharing exceeded what models estimated. Part of the zero-insertion signal could reflect confounding by invariant MAIT and iNKT cells. Conclusions were drawn cross-sectionally by statistical analysis, without following the same donors.

Template switching supplied a universal primer site; unique molecular identifiers were carried on the cDNA. MiXCR, applied by TCRdb to the 5' RACE reads, yields one record per CDR3 protein. Of a few hundred thousand distinct CDR3 sequences in the sample, just under 10% are singletons; the top ten hold around 3.2%. Trimming stripped 1 base from V and 4 bases from J, with 17 bases between. From germline, CDR1 is DFQATT and CDR2 SNEGSKA (reference sequence). The CDR3 is made up of 15 amino acids. These sequences were also reported in another study, on yellow fever vaccine responses in identical twins.

Sequenced input: PBMCs. The receptor comes from a woman between 18 and 29 years old in good health. This chain connects TRBV20-1 to TRBJ2-7; the D gene could be TRBD1 or TRBD2 (5 bases each). CDR3 DNA sequence: TGCAGTGCTAGAGGAGGGTGGGGATGGGGGTACGAGCAGTACTTC. This sequence encodes CSARGGWGWGYEQYF.